The 14 T cell receptor beta chains below were found in one sample sequenced in a study of early T cells in non-severe SARS-CoV-2 infection. Via MiXCR, TCRdb re-called the 5' RACE reads, giving one row per CDR3 protein. This sample has roughly 120,000 distinct CDR3 sequences; 14% to 15% occur once, and the top ten carry roughly a fifth. Sequenced: whole blood. The receptor set was obtained from an adult who was a healthcare worker with PCR-confirmed SARS-CoV-2 infection or an uninfected control (not recorded which).

This clonotype was counted many times. V is TRBV5-5 and J is TRBJ1-5; D uncertain. The CDR3 extends over 13 amino acids. Between the trimmed V and J ends, which lost 4 bases and 5 bases, there was a span of 10 bases. CDR1 and CDR2 (germline): SGHKS, YYEKEE (reference sequence). The CDR3 loop is CASSRGSDQPQHF. The CDR3 coding sequence is TGTGCCAGCAGCAGAGGGAGTGATCAGCCCCAGCATTTT.

The genes are TRBV20-1 and TRBJ1-2, with D perhaps TRBD1 (5 bases). The germline V and J ends were trimmed by 6 bases and 2 bases, with 13 bases remaining between them. The CDR3 totals 13 residues. From germline, CDR1 is DFQATT and CDR2 SNEGSKA (reference sequence). CDR3: CSAPPRGNYGYTF. CDR3 DNA sequence: TGCAGTGCCCCTCCCCGGGGGAACTATGGCTACACCTTC.

The chain employs TRBV4-1 and TRBJ2-6; D is perhaps TRBD1 (5 bases). Germline V CDR1 and CDR2: MGHRA, YSYEKL. CDR3 length: 14 residues. V gave up 8 bases and J gave up 2 bases, with 10 bases separating them. In DNA, the CDR3 is TGCGCCAGCGCAGACAGACCTGGGGCCAACGTCCTGACTTTC. The encoded protein is CASADRPGANVLTF.

The J gene is TRBJ1-2, the V gene TRBV20-1; possibly TRBD1 for D (5 bases). With 6 bases removed from V and 8 bases from J, the gap between germline ends came to 22 bases. The CDR3 totals 14 residues. The germline gives CDR1 DFQATT, CDR2 SNEGSKA (reference sequence). The CDR3 coding sequence is TGCAGTGCCAAGAGGGGAGGGTCCACGCGCGGCTACACCTTC. Translated: CSAKRGGSTRGYTF.

The V and J genes are TRBV7-8 and TRBJ1-6; perhaps TRBD1 as D (5 bases). The ends were cut back, 3 bases at V and 1 base at J, with 10 bases in the middle. The germline gives CDR1 SGHVS, CDR2 FQNEAQ. This CDR3 has 16 amino acids. CDR3 DNA sequence: TGTGCCAGCAGCTTTTGGGGCCGGTCCTATAATTCACCCCTCCACTTT. This gives the protein CASSFWGRSYNSPLHF. Based on the CDR3 plus reference TRBV7-8 and TRBJ1-6, the full variable domain is GAGVSQSPRYKVAKRGQDVALRCDPISGHVSLFWYQQALGQGPEFLTYFQNEAQLDKSGLPSDRFFAERPEGSVSTLKIQRTQQEDSAVYLCASSFWGRSYNSPLHFGNGTRLTVT.

This clonotype was detected only a few times. The chain links TRBV6-6 to TRBJ1-3, with D perhaps matching TRBD1 (6 bases). This CDR3 region has 15 residues. CDR1 is MNHNY, CDR2 SVGAGI, per germline (reference sequence). Trimming left V 7 bases short and J 2 bases short, with 15 bases between. The CDR3 sequence: CASTGGSSPGNTIYF. The CDR3 DNA reads TGTGCCAGCACCGGGGGCTCTTCGCCTGGAAACACCATATATTTT.

This clonotype has more than one count but fewer than ten. The chain has TRBV29-1 and TRBJ2-7; 10 nucleotides agree with TRBD1. Losses at the gene ends were 7 bases for V and 4 bases for J; bases not matched to a gene: 4. The CDR3 is made up of 12 amino acids. CDR1 and CDR2 from the germline V gene are SQVTM and ANQGSEA. CDR3 DNA: TGCAGCGCTGGGACAGGGGAGTACGAGCAGTACTTC. Translation: CSAGTGEYEQYF.

This rearrangement joins TRBV5-1 to TRBJ2-1; D possibly corresponds to TRBD2 (7 bases). The germline V gene encodes CDR1 SGHRS and CDR2 YFSETQ. This CDR3 is 14 amino acids long. Trimming took 2 bases from V and 6 from J, leaving 12 bases between them. The CDR3 reads CASSFGGARNEQFF. CDR3 sequence (DNA): TGCGCCAGCAGCTTTGGGGGGGCCCGCAATGAGCAGTTCTTC. Full variable domain (remainder filled in from reference TRBV5-1 and TRBJ2-1): KAGVTQTPRYLIKTRGQQVTLSCSPISGHRSVSWYQQTPGQGLQFLFEYFSETQRNKGNFPGRFSGRQFSNSRSEMNVSTLELGDSALYLCASSFGGARNEQFFGPGTRLTVL.

This clonotype occurred a few times. The chain employs TRBV20-1 and TRBJ1-1, with 9 nucleotides matching TRBD1. The CDR3 is made up of 16 amino acids. CDR1 is DFQATT, CDR2 SNEGSKA, per germline (reference sequence). V trimming: 5 bases; J trimming: 0 bases; junction bases outside the gene matches: 10. CDR3 protein: CSASPGQGSLNTEAFF. CDR3 in DNA: TGCAGTGCTTCACCGGGACAGGGTAGCCTGAACACTGAAGCTTTCTTT.

The sample holds a few counts of this clonotype. V is TRBV20-1 and J is TRBJ2-5; a possible D gene is TRBD2 (6 bases). Trimming stripped 1 base from V and 3 bases from J, with 12 bases between. The CDR3 length is 14 residues. From germline, CDR1 is DFQATT and CDR2 SNEGSKA (reference sequence). The CDR3 DNA reads as TGCAGTGCTAGAGGCGGGGCCATCGAAGAGACCCAGTACTTC. Its protein is CSARGGAIEETQYF.

The chain uses TRBV6-6 and TRBJ2-7; the D gene could be TRBD1 or TRBD2 (5 bases each). V was cut by 5 bases and J by 10 bases, with 21 bases left in between. Germline values: CDR1 MNHNY, CDR2 SVGAGI (reference sequence). This CDR3 has 14 amino acids. The CDR3: CASSTEGYTVPQYF. The DNA of the CDR3 is TGTGCCAGCAGTACAGAGGGGTATACGGTCCCCCAGTACTTC.

There are a few counts of this clonotype. This chain joins TRBV5-1 and TRBJ1-1; D call uncertain. V lost 2 bases and J lost 11, with 22 bases in between. This CDR3 has 15 residues. Germline V gives CDR1 SGHRS, CDR2 YFSETQ. The CDR3 coding sequence is TGCGCCAGCAGCTTATCCCTAGCGGAAGACACTGCCGCTTTCTTT. Translation gives CASSLSLAEDTAAFF.

This clonotype appeared many times. J is TRBJ2-1 and V is TRBV20-1, with 7 bases lining up with TRBD2. V trimming: 6 bases; J trimming: 9 bases; junction bases outside the gene matches: 14. The CDR3 runs 14 residues. CDR1 is DFQATT, CDR2 SNEGSKA, per germline (reference sequence). This CDR3 reads CSAISGSSRGEQFF. In DNA, the CDR3 is TGCAGTGCCATTAGCGGGTCTTCACGAGGTGAGCAGTTCTTC.

This chain links TRBV5-5 with TRBJ1-5; no definite D call. The V end was cut by 0 bases, the J end by 2 bases, with 9 bases between. Germline CDR1 reads SGHKS; CDR2 reads YYEKEE (reference sequence). The CDR3 is 15 amino acids. This CDR3 is CASSLGPYGNQPQHF. The CDR3, as DNA: TGTGCCAGCAGCTTGGGCCCTTACGGCAATCAGCCCCAGCATTTT.